Shown below are 24 T cell receptor beta chains from a single sample sequenced in a study of graft-versus-host responses after intestinal transplantation. Clones were read by immunoSEQ multiplex PCR, and TCRdb kept only the in-frame ones, dropping some. The sample shows about 25,000 clones, around 95% of them seen only once. Material: PBMCs, obtained 30 days after intestinal transplant. Source of these receptors: a human patient who received an intestinal transplant, so some T cells may come from the graft donor.

This chain connects TRBV6-5 to TRBJ1-1; 7 bases are shared with TRBD1. Germline V gene data show CDR1 as MNHEY and CDR2 as SVGAGI. The CDR3 extends over 15 amino acids. V was pared by 0 bases and J by 1 base, with 2 bases of the junction left unmatched. The chain's CDR3 is CASSYSTGRNTEAFF. Written as DNA, the CDR3 is TGTGCCAGCAGTTACTCGACAGGGAGGAACACTGAAGCTTTCTTT.

V and J are TRBV29-1 and TRBJ2-7; D remains ambiguous. V lost 0 bases to trimming and J lost 0 bases, with 6 bases between them. The V gene's germline CDR1 is SQVTM and CDR2 ANQGSEA. The CDR3 is 13 residues long. CDR3 nucleotide sequence: TGCAGCGTTGAAGACAGAGACTCCTACGAGCAGTACTTC. It specifies CSVEDRDSYEQYF.

This chain joins TRBV11-2 and TRBJ2-1, with 7 bases that match TRBD1. Trimming took 4 bases from V and 5 from J; bases not matched to a gene: 14. The CDR3 contains 17 residues. Germline values: CDR1 SGHAT, CDR2 FQNNGV. The CDR3 region has the DNA TGTGCCAGCAGCTCCGGTTCAACGACAGGGTGGAACAATGAGCAGTTCTTC. Residues: CASSSGSTTGWNNEQFF.

The gene calls are TRBV6-5 and TRBJ2-7, with 8 bases lining up with TRBD1. Per germline, CDR1 MNHEY and CDR2 SVGAGI. The CDR3 runs 14 residues. J was trimmed by 2 bases and V by 5 bases; bases with no gene match: 5. The CDR3 protein is CASSPWTGTYEQYF. The DNA of the CDR3 is TGTGCCAGCAGTCCATGGACAGGGACCTACGAGCAGTACTTC.

The chain carries TRBV7-9 and TRBJ2-7, with D possibly being TRBD1 (5 bases). CDR1 is SEHNR and CDR2 is FQNEAQ in the germline V gene (reference sequence). V dropped 4 bases and J dropped 3 bases, with 16 bases sitting between them. CDR3 length: 15 amino acids. This CDR3 reads CASSSITGLSYEQYF. CDR3 sequence (DNA): TGTGCCAGCAGCTCAATAACAGGCTTGAGCTACGAGCAGTACTTC.

J is TRBJ1-5 and V is TRBV15; no firm D call. This CDR3 region has 15 residues. In germline, CDR1 is LNHNV, CDR2 YYDKDF (reference sequence). The ends were cut back, 0 bases at V and 3 bases at J, with 9 bases in the middle. The CDR3 DNA follows: TGTGCCACCAGCAGAGATCGAAATAACAATCAGCCCCAGCATTTT. Translating gives CATSRDRNNNQPQHF.

The chain uses TRBV7-9 and TRBJ1-1; no firm D call. Trimming took off 0 bases at V and 5 bases at J, with 7 bases between the two ends. From germline, CDR1 is SEHNR and CDR2 FQNEAQ (reference sequence). This CDR3 contains 13 residues. CDR3 in DNA: TGTGCCAGCAGCTTAGCCCGGACTACTGAAGCTTTCTTT. Translating gives CASSLARTTEAFF.

The V call is TRBV14, the J call TRBJ2-2; a weak D match, TRBD2 (6 bases). The CDR3 loop spans 17 amino acids. The V end was cut by 2 bases, the J end by 0 bases, with 13 bases between. CDR1 is SGHDN and CDR2 is FVKESK in the germline V gene. The CDR3 protein is CASSQLPLAANTGELFF. DNA for the CDR3: TGTGCCAGCAGCCAACTACCCTTAGCGGCGAACACCGGGGAGCTGTTTTTT.

As to this clone: Other DNA sequences in the same sample also yield this CDR3. The J gene is TRBJ1-1, the V gene TRBV5-1, with a possible D match to TRBD1 (5 bases). This CDR3 contains 10 residues. Trimming took 8 bases from V and 12 from J, leaving 14 bases between them. Germline V lookup: CDR1 SGHRS, CDR2 YFSETQ. The CDR3 sequence: CARGQDGPFF. CDR3 DNA: TGCGCCAGGGGGCAGGACGGGCCTTTCTTT.

CDR3 nucleotides: TGTGCCAGCATGGGGGAGAGGAATTCACCCCTCCACTTT. Its translation: CASMGERNSPLHF. The V gene is TRBV2, the J gene TRBJ1-6; the D gene is possibly TRBD1 (5 bases). The CDR3 has 13 amino acids. CDR1 and CDR2 (germline): SNHLY, FYNNEI. Between the trimmed V and J ends, which lost 7 bases and 7 bases, there was a span of 11 bases.

The chain recombines TRBV5-1 with TRBJ1-6; a weak D match, TRBD1 (6 bases). Germline CDR1 SGHRS, CDR2 YFSETQ. The CDR3 spans 14 residues. V was clipped by 2 bases and J by 8 bases, with 11 bases between them. Here the CDR3 DNA reads TGCGCCAGCAGCTTAGACAGGAAGGATTCACCCCTCCACTTT. Its protein product is CASSLDRKDSPLHF.

The chain joins TRBV11-1 to TRBJ2-5; TRBD1 agrees at 8 bases. The end of the DNA is better explained by TRBJ2-7, so the J call may be wrong. This CDR3 has 13 amino acids. Germline-derived CDR1 and CDR2 are SGHAT and FQDESV (reference sequence). The CDR3 is CASSRTGRNEQYF. The DNA of the CDR3 is TGTGCCAGCAGCAGGACAGGGAGGAACGAGCAGTACTTC.

This chain links TRBV5-5 with TRBJ2-7, with D tentatively TRBD1 (7 bases). V was shortened by 3 bases and J by 0 bases, with 16 bases between the two germline ends. The CDR3 is 16 amino acids. Germline V gives CDR1 SGHKS, CDR2 YYEKEE (reference sequence). This chain's CDR3 is CASSSYPGGSSYEQYF. CDR3 sequence (DNA): TGTGCCAGCAGCTCTTACCCAGGGGGGAGCTCCTACGAGCAGTACTTC.

In DNA form, the CDR3 reads TGTGCCAGCAGAAGCGGGTCAGGGTTATGGAATGAGCAGTTCTTC. This codes for CASRSGSGLWNEQFF. This chain joins TRBV28 and TRBJ2-1; D is possibly TRBD2 (6 bases). This CDR3 contains 15 residues. Germline-derived CDR1 and CDR2 are MDHEN and SYDVKM. Trimming removed 6 bases at V and 7 bases at J, with 19 bases between.

The rearrangement links TRBV5-4 to TRBJ2-3; TRBD2 aligns across 7 bases. The V gene's germline CDR1 is SGHNT and CDR2 YYREEE (reference sequence). The ends lost 2 bases at V and 0 bases at J; junction bases unmatched: 9. The CDR3 has 17 amino acids. The chain's CDR3 is CASSFLGTTPSTDTQYF. CDR3 in DNA: TGTGCCAGCAGCTTCCTCGGGACTACCCCTAGCACAGATACGCAGTATTTT. The variable domain in full, completed from reference TRBV5-4 and TRBJ2-3, reads ETGVTQSPTHLIKTRGQQVTLRCSSQSGHNTVSWYQQALGQGPQFIFQYYREEENGRGNFPPRFSGLQFPNYSSELNVNALELDDSALYLCASSFLGTTPSTDTQYFGPGTRLTVL.

The V gene is TRBV13, the J gene TRBJ1-2; D is unresolved. The CDR3 covers 14 residues. V lost 3 bases and J lost 7, with 15 bases in between. Per the germline V gene, CDR1 is PRHDT and CDR2 is FYEKMQ (reference sequence). CDR3 nucleotides: TGTGCCAGCAGCTTCTCGGACGTCTCTACTGGCTACACCTTC. Protein: CASSFSDVSTGYTF. The variable domain in full, with the rest retrieved from reference TRBV13 and TRBJ1-2, is AAGVIQSPRHLIKEKRETATLKCYPIPRHDTVYWYQQGPGQDPQFLISFYEKMQSDKGSIPDRFSAQQFSDYHSELNMSSLELGDSALYFCASSFSDVSTGYTFGSGTRLTVV.

This chain links TRBV2 with TRBJ1-2; no definite D call. CDR1 SNHLY and CDR2 FYNNEI come from the germline V gene. The V end lost 1 base, the J end lost 4 bases, and 10 bases lay between the germline ends. This CDR3 region has 14 residues. In nucleotides, the CDR3 is TGTGCCAGCAGTGAAGGGTCGGCAGCCTATGGCTACACCTTC. Its translation is CASSEGSAAYGYTF.

This chain connects TRBV28 to TRBJ2-7; 8 nucleotides align to TRBD2. Germline assignment: CDR1 MDHEN and CDR2 SYDVKM. Trimming took 6 bases from V and 3 from J; bases not matched to a gene: 10. This CDR3 contains 15 residues. The CDR3 spells CASSPYSGTSYEQYF. In DNA form, the CDR3 reads TGTGCCAGCAGCCCCTATAGCGGGACGAGCTACGAGCAGTACTTC.

V gene TRBV28 combines with J gene TRBJ1-1; 7 positions agree with TRBD1. The germline CDR1 and CDR2 sequences are MDHEN and SYDVKM. V lost 8 bases and J lost 2; bases outside the gene matches: 5. This CDR3 has 13 residues. CDR3 protein: CASRGGLNTEAFF. CDR3 DNA: TGTGCCAGCCGAGGGGGCCTTAACACTGAAGCTTTCTTT.

The chain's CDR3 is CASSAGQGRGTQYF. Written as DNA, the CDR3 is TGCGCCAGCAGCGCGGGACAGGGGAGGGGGACCCAGTACTTC. The chain is built from TRBV5-1 and TRBJ2-5, with 10 nucleotides matching TRBD1. The germline V gene has CDR1 SGHRS and CDR2 YFSETQ. V trimming: 4 bases; J trimming: 7 bases; junction bases outside the gene matches: 7. The CDR3 sequence is 14 residues long. Full variable domain (remainder filled in from reference TRBV5-1 and TRBJ2-5): KAGVTQTPRYLIKTRGQQVTLSCSPISGHRSVSWYQQTPGQGLQFLFEYFSETQRNKGNFPGRFSGRQFSNSRSEMNVSTLELGDSALYLCASSAGQGRGTQYFGPGTRLLVL.

The chain recombines TRBV2 with TRBJ2-3; TRBD1 matches 10 bases. The junction had 3 bases not matched to a gene; V was cut back by 2 bases and J by 4 bases. The germline CDR1 and CDR2 sequences are SNHLY and FYNNEI. The CDR3 sequence is 15 residues long. The CDR3 here is CASSEWTGGPDTQYF. CDR3 DNA: TGTGCCAGCAGTGAATGGACAGGGGGTCCAGATACGCAGTATTTT. Looking up the rest from reference TRBV2 and TRBJ2-3 gives the full variable domain: EPEVTQTPSHQVTQMGQEVILRCVPISNHLYFYWYRQILGQKVEFLVSFYNNEISEKSEIFDDQFSVERPDGSNFTLKIRSTKLEDSAMYFCASSEWTGGPDTQYFGPGTRLTVL.

The chain uses TRBV4-1 and TRBJ1-3; a possible D gene is TRBD1 (5 bases). CDR1 is MGHRA, CDR2 YSYEKL, per germline. The CDR3 runs 17 residues. Trimming shortened V by 1 base and J by 1 base, and 14 bases separated the two germline ends. CDR3: CASSQGSQGGSGNTIYF. The CDR3, as DNA: TGCGCCAGCAGCCAAGGTTCTCAGGGCGGATCTGGAAACACCATATATTTT.

This clone was picked up a small number of times. The V gene is TRBV5-8, the J gene TRBJ2-7; the D gene is possibly TRBD2 (5 bases). V lost 4 bases, J lost 2 bases, and 13 bases lay in between. The CDR3 sequence is 14 residues long. Germline V CDR1 and CDR2: SGHTS, YDEGEE. CDR3: CASSHDDGTYEQYF. Here the CDR3 DNA reads TGTGCCAGCAGCCACGATGACGGGACCTACGAGCAGTACTTC. Looking up the rest from reference TRBV5-8 and TRBJ2-7 gives the full variable domain: EAGVTQSPTHLIKTRGQQATLRCSPISGHTSVYWYQQALGLGLQFLLWYDEGEERNRGNFPPRFSGRQFPNYSSELNVNALELEDSALYLCASSHDDGTYEQYFGPGTRLTVT.

V and J are TRBV5-1 and TRBJ1-1, with 9 bases identical to TRBD1. This CDR3 has 17 amino acids. After removal of 2 bases from V and 0 bases from J, the junction contained 8 bases not matched to a gene. The V gene's germline CDR1 is SGHRS and CDR2 YFSETQ. Here the CDR3 DNA reads TGCGCCAGCAGCTTCCGGGACAGGGCTACGATGAACACTGAAGCTTTCTTT. Translating it yields CASSFRDRATMNTEAFF. Drawing the rest from reference TRBV5-1 and TRBJ1-1, the complete variable domain is KAGVTQTPRYLIKTRGQQVTLSCSPISGHRSVSWYQQTPGQGLQFLFEYFSETQRNKGNFPGRFSGRQFSNSRSEMNVSTLELGDSALYLCASSFRDRATMNTEAFFGQGTRLTVV.